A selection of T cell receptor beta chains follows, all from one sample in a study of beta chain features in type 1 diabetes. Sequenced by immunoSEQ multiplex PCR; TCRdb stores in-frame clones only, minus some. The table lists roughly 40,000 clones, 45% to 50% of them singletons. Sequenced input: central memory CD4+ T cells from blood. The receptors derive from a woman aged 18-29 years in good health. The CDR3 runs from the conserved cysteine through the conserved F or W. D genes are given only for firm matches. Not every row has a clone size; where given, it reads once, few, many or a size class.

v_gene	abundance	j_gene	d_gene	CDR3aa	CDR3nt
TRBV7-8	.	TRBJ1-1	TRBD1	CASSKTGAADTEAFF	TGTGCCAGCAGCAAGACAGGGGCGGCGGACACTGAAGCTTTCTTT
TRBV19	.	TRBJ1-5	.	CASSRVYSNQPQHF	TGTGCCAGTAGCAGGGTTTATAGCAATCAGCCCCAGCATTTT
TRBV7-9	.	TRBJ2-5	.	CASSRGTQETQYF	TGTGCCAGCAGCAGGGGCACACAAGAGACCCAGTACTTC
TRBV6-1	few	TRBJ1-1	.	CASSESPLNTEAFF	TGTGCCAGCAGTGAATCTCCGTTGAACACTGAAGCTTTCTTT
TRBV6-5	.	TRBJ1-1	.	CASSYRQLNTEAFF	TGTGCCAGCAGTTATAGACAGCTAAACACTGAAGCTTTCTTT
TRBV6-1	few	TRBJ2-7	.	CAANGGSSSYEQYF	TGTGCCGCGAATGGGGGGTCTTCCTCCTACGAGCAGTACTTC
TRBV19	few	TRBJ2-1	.	CASSISSTGTAYNEQFF	TGTGCCAGTAGTATATCCTCCACGGGGACTGCTTACAATGAGCAGTTCTTC
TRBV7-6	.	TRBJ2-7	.	CASSLGRTPPAEQYF	TGTGCCAGCAGCTTGGGCCGGACTCCTCCCGCCGAGCAGTACTTC
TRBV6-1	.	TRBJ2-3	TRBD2	CASSAVAGGSTDTQYF	TGTGCCAGCAGTGCCGTAGCGGGAGGTAGCACAGATACGCAGTATTTT
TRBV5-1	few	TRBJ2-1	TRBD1	CASRGGGGQGNNEQFF	TGCGCCAGCAGGGGAGGGGGGGGACAGGGGAACAATGAGCAGTTCTTC
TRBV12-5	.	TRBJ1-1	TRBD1	CASGRDRETEAFF	TGTGCTAGTGGGCGAGACAGGGAGACTGAAGCTTTCTTT
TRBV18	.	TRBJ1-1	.	CASSPLPGIGTEAFF	TGTGCCAGCTCACCCCTCCCGGGGATCGGCACTGAAGCTTTCTTT
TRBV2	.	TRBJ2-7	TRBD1	CASSSRDRLLYEQYF	TGTGCCAGCAGTTCCCGGGACAGGCTTCTCTACGAGCAGTACTTC
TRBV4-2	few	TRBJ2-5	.	CASSQERGLQETQYF	TGTGCCAGCAGCCAAGAGCGGGGACTCCAAGAGACCCAGTACTTC
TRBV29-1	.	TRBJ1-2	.	CSAASGDGYTF	TGCAGCGCCGCTTCAGGGGATGGCTACACCTTC
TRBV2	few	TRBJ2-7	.	CASSPNPDSYEQYF	TGTGCCAGCAGTCCCAACCCTGACAGCTACGAGCAGTACTTC
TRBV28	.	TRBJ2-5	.	CASSSRQQETQYF	TGTGCCAGCAGTTCTCGACAGCAAGAGACCCAGTACTTC
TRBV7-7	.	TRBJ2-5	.	CASSLGPRGEETQYF	TGTGCCAGCAGCTTAGGGCCCCGGGGAGAAGAGACCCAGTACTTC
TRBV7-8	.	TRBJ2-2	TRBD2	CASSLVGGSTGELFF	TGTGCCAGCAGCTTAGTAGGCGGGAGCACCGGGGAGCTGTTTTTT
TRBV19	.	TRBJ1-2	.	CASCDRNYDYTF	TGTGCCAGTTGCGACAGGAACTATGACTACACCTTC
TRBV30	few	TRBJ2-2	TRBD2	CAWEPEHGGAHGELFF	TGTGCCTGGGAGCCCGAACACGGGGGGGCCCACGGGGAGCTGTTTTTT
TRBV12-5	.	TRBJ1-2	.	CASGSPPSLPYGYTF	TGTGCTAGTGGTTCCCCCCCAAGTCTACCCTATGGCTACACCTTC
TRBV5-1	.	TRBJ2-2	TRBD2	CASSVRGDTGELFF	TGCGCCAGCAGCGTGCGGGGGGACACCGGGGAGCTGTTTTTT
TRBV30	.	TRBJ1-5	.	CAWSIRGGGLGNQPQHF	TGTGCCTGGAGTATCAGAGGTGGAGGACTAGGCAATCAGCCCCAGCATTTT
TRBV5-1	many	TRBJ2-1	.	CASSSLTSADEQFF	TGCGCCAGCAGCTCCCTGACTAGTGCGGATGAGCAGTTCTTC
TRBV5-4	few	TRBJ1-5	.	CASSLPRRDNRNQPQHF	TGTGCCAGCAGCTTGCCCCGCCGGGACAACAGGAATCAGCCCCAGCATTTT
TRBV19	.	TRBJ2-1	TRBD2	CASARLAGNGNEQFF	TGTGCCAGTGCCCGACTAGCGGGAAACGGCAATGAGCAGTTCTTC
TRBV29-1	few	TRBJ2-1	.	CSVLGVSNEQFF	TGCAGCGTTCTGGGCGTTAGCAATGAGCAGTTCTTC
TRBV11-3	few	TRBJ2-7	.	CASSPRTSSYEQYF	TGTGCCAGCAGCCCGAGGACAAGTTCCTACGAGCAGTACTTC
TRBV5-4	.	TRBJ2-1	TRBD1	CASNHARDRTYNEQFF	TGTGCCAGCAACCACGCCCGGGACAGGACGTACAATGAGCAGTTCTTC
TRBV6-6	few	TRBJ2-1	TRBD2	CASSYGGRANNEQFF	TGTGCCAGCAGTTACGGCGGGAGGGCGAACAATGAGCAGTTCTTC
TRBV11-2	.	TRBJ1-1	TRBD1	CASSWRTGRRTEAFF	TGTGCCAGCAGCTGGAGGACAGGCAGAAGGACTGAAGCTTTCTTT
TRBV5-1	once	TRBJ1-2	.	CASSTTGSAGYTF	TGCGCCAGCAGCACAACAGGTTCCGCTGGCTACACCTTC
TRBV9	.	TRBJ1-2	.	CASSPLNGYTF	TGTGCCAGCAGCCCCTTAAATGGCTACACCTTC
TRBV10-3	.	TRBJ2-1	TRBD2	CAISEPKRLAGEEGEQFF	TGTGCCATCAGTGAGCCGAAACGACTAGCGGGAGAGGAAGGTGAGCAGTTCTTC
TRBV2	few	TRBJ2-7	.	CASRDVIERPYEQYF	TGTGCCAGCAGGGACGTTATTGAGCGGCCCTACGAGCAGTACTTC
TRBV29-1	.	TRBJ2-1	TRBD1	CSLWGQGVFSEQFF	TGCAGCTTATGGGGGCAGGGGGTTTTCAGTGAGCAGTTCTTC
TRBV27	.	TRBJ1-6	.	CASTTQGGGSPLHF	TGTGCCAGCACTACACAGGGAGGGGGTTCACCCCTCCACTTT
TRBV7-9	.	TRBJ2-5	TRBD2	CASSLEGRGDGETQYF	TGTGCCAGCAGCTTAGAGGGACGGGGGGATGGAGAGACCCAGTACTTC
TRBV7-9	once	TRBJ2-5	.	CASSFAGERETQYF	TGTGCCAGCAGCTTTGCAGGGGAGCGGGAGACCCAGTACTTC
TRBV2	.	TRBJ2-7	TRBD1	CASSERQGGLGEQYF	TGTGCCAGCAGTGAAAGACAGGGGGGTCTAGGCGAGCAGTACTTC
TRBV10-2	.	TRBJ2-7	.	CASTDYLPYEQYF	TGCGCCAGCACTGACTACCTCCCCTACGAGCAGTACTTC